This T cell receptor beta chain stems from a study of identical twins. Regarding the study as a whole: Whereas memory repertoires showed no such difference, abundant cord blood beta clonotypes carried fewer insertions. There is a chance that invariant MAIT and iNKT cells partially muddied zero-insertion analyses. Out-of-frame alpha sequences that twins shared showed excess low generation probability.

Germline V gives CDR1 SGHAT, CDR2 FQNNGV. This CDR3 contains 14 residues. As to this clonotype: Its antigen is undetermined. One junction end does not reproduce the germline sequence, and a read error may be involved.

TCRdb re-derived calls from the 5' RACE reads in MiXCR, one entry per CDR3 protein. The table records some 600,000 distinct CDR3 sequences, about 7% of them present only once. These data also featured in a second study, about yellow fever vaccine responses in identical twins. From that second work: After vaccination, twins' T cell response reportedly seemed partly convergent, partly personalized.

The sequence was obtained from a woman aged 18-29 years in good health. The chain employs TRBV11-2 and TRBJ2-1; either TRBD1 or TRBD2 may fit D (6 bases each). Sequenced: PBMCs. CDR3 sequence: CASSLVFLGAGKDF. CDR3 bases: TGTGCCAGCAGCTTAGTATTCTTGGGGGCGGGGAAAGACTTC.